Listed below are T cell receptor beta chains from one sample, sequenced in a study of T cells in Graves' hyperthyroidism and ophthalmopathy. TCRdb reprocessed the multiplex PCR reads with MiXCR, giving one entry per CDR3 protein. The table lists about 640,000 distinct CDR3 sequences, less than 25% of them singletons. Sequenced: blood. The receptor source for this set is a man aged 30-40 years with Graves' ophthalmopathy. CDR3s include the opening cysteine and the closing phenylalanine or tryptophan. A D gene is named only where the DNA matches it firmly. Only part of the rows carry a size: once, few, many, or a class if the clone is expanded.

.	.	TRBV18	TRBJ2-1	TGCGCCAGCTCACCGGGCAGGGTTGATCGCTCCTACAATGAGCAGTTCTTC	CASSPGRVDRSYNEQFF
many	.	TRBV7-3	TRBJ2-1	TGTGCCAGCAGCTTAAGGGATAGCTCCTACAATGAGCAGTTCTTC	CASSLRDSSYNEQFF
many	.	TRBV7-2	TRBJ2-7	TGTGCCAGCAGCCGCAGGTCAGGGGGGACCGGGGAGCAGTACTTC	CASSRRSGGTGEQYF
few	TRBD2	TRBV28	TRBJ2-7	TGTGCCAGCAGTTGGATACTCAAACTAGCGGGAGGCTCCTACGAGCAGTACTTC	CASSWILKLAGGSYEQYF
few	TRBD1	TRBV13	TRBJ1-1	TGTGCCAGCAGCTTAGGGCAGGGGGACGCTTTCTTT	CASSLGQGDAFF
many	.	TRBV30	TRBJ2-7	TGTGCCTGGAGTGGTTACAGGTCCTACGAGCAGTACTTC	CAWSGYRSYEQYF
many	.	TRBV11-2	TRBJ2-7	TGTGCCAGCAGCCCCGTAGCGGCCTCCTACGAGCAGTACTTC	CASSPVAASYEQYF
many	TRBD2	TRBV12-3/TRBV12-4	TRBJ2-1	TGTGCCAGCAGTTTAACAGCGGGAGGGCCCAATGAGCAGTTCTTC	CASSLTAGGPNEQFF
many	TRBD2	TRBV2	TRBJ2-1	TGTGCCAGCAGACAACAACTAGCGGAAAAGGGAGGTGAGCAGTTCTTC	CASRQQLAEKGGEQFF
many	.	TRBV12-3/TRBV12-4	TRBJ2-7	TGTGCCAGCAGTTTCGGAGGGACTTCATACTACGAGCAGTACTTC	CASSFGGTSYYEQYF